The subject of this entry is one TCR beta chain. What it binds is unknown. CDR3 length equals 14 residues. Germline V CDR1 and CDR2: SQVTM, ANQGSEA. V was clipped by 6 bases and J by 5 bases, with 17 bases between them. The data are from a study of early T cells in non-severe SARS-CoV-2 infection. Study information: It was bulk RNA from unsorted whole blood that was sequenced, and the chains were unpaired. Findings of the study overall: Matching with VDJdb favored anti-spike CD8 responses (missing private and CD4 specificities).

Individual cDNA molecules were tagged with unique molecular identifiers. Using its own MiXCR run on the 5' RACE reads, TCRdb lists one record per CDR3 protein. The profile shows about 56,000 distinct CDR3 sequences, roughly a tenth of them singletons. This TCR was sampled from an adult who was a healthcare worker with PCR-confirmed SARS-CoV-2 infection or an uninfected control (not recorded which). The chain recombines TRBV29-1 with TRBJ1-5; D gene ambiguous. Input material: whole blood. The DNA of the CDR3 is TGCAGCGTCAGTGAGGGAGGTTGGGATCAGCCCCAGCATTTT. Translating gives CSVSEGGWDQPQHF.